This entry is about one T cell receptor (beta chain). The antigen is not known. The data originate from a study of cytomegalovirus exposure and HLA in healthy donors. For the study at large: Earlier sequencing of about 179 million T cells yielded approximately 120 million unique TCR beta sequences.

The length of the CDR3 is 13 residues. Germline CDR1 MNHEY, CDR2 SVGAGI. The ends were cut back, 8 bases at V and 2 bases at J, with 12 bases in the middle. PCR involved 60 Vbeta and 13 Jbeta primers. The protocol was immunoSEQ multiplex PCR, while the TCRdb copy is restricted to in-frame clones and leaves out a portion. Its table lists roughly 100,000 clones. Study-wide findings and caveats: Sequencing likely produced, as an artifact, a cluster of highly shared sequence variants. Later work showed greater clonal expansion in HLA-associated TCR beta chains than in equally common others.

The receptor was derived from a man between 45 and 60 years old in good health and CMV-seronegative. The chain employs TRBV6-5 and TRBJ1-2, with D unclear. The sequenced sample consisted of PBMCs. The CDR3, as DNA: TGTGCCAGCCACCCGGGGTCCAACTATGGCTACACCTTC. Its protein product is CASHPGSNYGYTF.